This T cell receptor (beta chain) emerged from a study of T cell responses to AZD1222 COVID-19 vaccine (TCRdb year 2021). Notes on the research overall: AZD1222 recipients given second doses at about 4 weeks or at about 12 weeks were pooled, since spike-specific TCR depth and breadth were not found to differ between the two schedules. A total of 233 trial participants underwent TCR sequencing, of whom approximately 210 received two doses of AZD1222 and 26 received two doses of the MenACWY control vaccine. Trial participants were enrolled by age into subgroups of 18-55, 56-69 and 70-plus years, and around 140, 26 and 57 TCR-sequenced participants, respectively, were included in these subgroups. Results the study describes overall, beyond this receptor: Spike-specific TCR breadth and depth rose significantly after two AZD1222 doses compared with day 0 and with MenACWY recipients. Nearly half of unique spike-specific TCRs reportedly recognized epitopes outside regions mutated in the B.1.351 and B.1.1.7 variants. Participants were mostly white British and included more females than males, and it was suggested by the authors that clonal diversity may have been underestimated. Because no samples from the day 14 peak response were available, repertoires could be characterized only after the peak T cell response. The whole spike protein was spanned by vaccine-associated CD4 TCRs, and dominant responses were seen in regions 160-218 and 743-854. Conclusions about previously exposed vaccinees were limited because only a handful of AZD1222 recipients were SARS-CoV-2 seropositive at baseline. The 56-69-year group was small, and its depth increase did not reach significance, likely because of low power.

According to the study, the label for this sample's time point signals: baseline before first vaccination. The vaccinee samples were drawn from two UK trials, COV001 and COV002, one of which was a single-blind randomized controlled phase 2/3 trial testing AZD1222 (ChAdOx1 nCoV-19) in healthy adults. For TCRbeta chain sequencing, PBMC samples were collected from trial participants at day 0 and at day 28 after the second dose. V is trimmed back by 4 bases and J by 0 bases, and the junction contains 10 bases that no gene match accounts for. The germline V gene yields SGDLS for CDR1 and YYNGEE for CDR2. Spanning cysteine to phenylalanine, the CDR3 consists of 17 amino acids. Only CDR3 DNA remains: 51 bases, in frame from the first base. Concerning this clone: Its antigen is unknown. No qualities accompany the bases; no much larger clone lies one base away.

The CDR3 regions of human TCRbeta chains were subjected to immunosequencing. The authors' analysis ran thus. Repertoire TCRs were matched against a reference library of SARS-CoV-2-specific TCRs generated with the MIRA antigen-specificity platform. Breadth meant the fraction of unique TCRs that were SARS-CoV-2-associated, whereas depth meant the fraction of total T cells that were SARS-CoV-2-associated. Each spike-specific TCR was assigned to its reactive spike region and to a CD4 or CD8 class using the MIRA data. Log10-transformed breadth and depth values were compared by one-way ANOVA with Sidak's multiple comparisons tests. TCRdb retrieved this table from immuneACCESS and kept in-frame rearrangements only. Not all clones are present; in checked studies, unresolved V genes account for under half, and no reason is known for the remainder. Clonal size and the V and J genes are those of that table, whereas D and trimming came from the DNA. The sample table holds approximately 130,000 clones, of which roughly 93% were seen once. The ten largest clonotypes hold roughly 0.91% of the sample.

Sequencing was performed on peripheral blood, taken on day 0 of AZD1222 vaccination. This clonotype was obtained from an adult in good health. The chain was built from TRBV9 and TRBJ1-1; 9 bases in the junction line up with TRBD1. The CDR3 region reads CASSLTGGRFLNTEAFF. The nucleotide sequence reads as follows: TGTGCCAGCAGCTTGACAGGGGGTCGGTTTTTGAACACTGAAGCTTTCTTT.